Presented here are 32 T cell receptor beta chains from one specimen sequenced in a study of T cells in localized non-small cell lung cancer. This table comes from immunoSEQ multiplex PCR, and its TCRdb copy is limited to in-frame clones, with some not included. The sample holds tens of thousands of clones, around 87% seen once. Here the sequenced sample was PBMCs, taken before any cancer treatment. Receptors were obtained from a man aged 35 to 69 with stage II squamous cell lung carcinoma.

The chain links TRBV7-9 to TRBJ1-3; a weak D match, TRBD1 (6 bases). The CDR3 contains 17 residues. Germline CDR1 SEHNR, CDR2 FQNEAQ (reference sequence). V gave up 5 bases and J gave up 0 bases, with 17 bases separating them. CDR3 nucleotide sequence: TGTGCCAGCAGCCTACAACGAGACAGGAGCTCTGGAAACACCATATATTTT. This sequence encodes CASSLQRDRSSGNTIYF.

The rearrangement links TRBV5-4 to TRBJ2-5; TRBD2 aligns across 9 bases. CDR3 length: 14 amino acids. V shed 3 bases, J shed 6 bases, and the junction held 6 bases outside the gene matches. The germline CDR1 and CDR2 sequences are SGHNT and YYREEE (reference sequence). CDR3 sequence: CASSSDSGSQTQYF. The CDR3 nucleotides are TGTGCCAGCAGCTCGGATAGCGGGAGTCAGACCCAGTACTTC. The full variable domain, with the rest looked up from reference TRBV5-4 and TRBJ2-5, is ETGVTQSPTHLIKTRGQQVTLRCSSQSGHNTVSWYQQALGQGPQFIFQYYREEENGRGNFPPRFSGLQFPNYSSELNVNALELDDSALYLCASSSDSGSQTQYFGPGTRLLVL.

The V gene is TRBV7-3, the J gene TRBJ2-3; D gene unclear. This CDR3 contains 15 residues. The ends were cut back, 6 bases at V and 0 bases at J, with 13 bases in the middle. The germline CDR1 and CDR2 sequences are SGHTA and FQGTGA. For the CDR3, the DNA is TGTGCCAGCAGTAATGGTCCTACTAGCACAGATACGCAGTATTTT. Protein product: CASSNGPTSTDTQYF.

This chain connects TRBV14 to TRBJ1-1; D not resolved. CDR3 length: 12 amino acids. Germline V CDR1 and CDR2: SGHDN, FVKESK. V was cut by 0 bases and J by 11 bases, with 10 bases left in between. The CDR3 nucleotides are TGTGCCAGCAGCCAAGATCGAAGGTTGGCTTTCTTT. Translating it yields CASSQDRRLAFF.

This chain uses TRBV19 with TRBJ2-7; 9 nucleotides line up with TRBD1. V gave up 3 bases and J gave up 7 bases; unmatched junction bases: 10. Germline loops: CDR1 LNHDA, CDR2 SQIVND (reference sequence). CDR3 length: 15 amino acids. CDR3 DNA sequence: TGTGCCAGTAGTATGGGGGACAGGGAGATAGAGGAGCAGTACTTC. Amino acids: CASSMGDREIEEQYF.

The V call is TRBV4-3, the J call TRBJ1-1; 7 bases match TRBD1. This CDR3 is built from 14 residues. The V and J ends lost 0 bases and 11 bases, in that order; junction bases with no gene match: 9. CDR1 and CDR2 from the germline V gene are LGHNA and YSLEER. CDR3 nucleotide sequence: TGCGCCAGCAGCCAAGATCAGGGGGACCTGATCGCTTTCTTT. Its translation is CASSQDQGDLIAFF.

This clone has only one observation. The rearrangement joins TRBV9 to TRBJ1-5; D is possibly TRBD1 (6 bases). Trimming took 4 bases from V and 7 from J, leaving 18 bases between them. Germline V gives CDR1 SGDLS, CDR2 YYNGEE. CDR3 length equals 15 residues. CDR3 coding DNA: TGTGCCAGCAGCCTCACAGGGACTCCATACCAGCCCCAGCATTTT. Its protein is CASSLTGTPYQPQHF.

The J gene is TRBJ2-2, the V gene TRBV7-2, with 8 bases identical to TRBD1. The V segment lost 5 bases and the J segment 5 bases; nucleotides outside the gene matches: 13. This CDR3 has 17 amino acids. In germline, CDR1 is SGHTA, CDR2 FQGNSA. The CDR3 reads CASSPSRRTGRTGELFF. CDR3 DNA sequence: TGTGCCAGCAGCCCCTCTCGGCGGACAGGGAGAACCGGGGAGCTGTTTTTT.

Details on this clone: This sample includes further DNA sequences coding for the same CDR3. The V and J genes are TRBV12-2 and TRBJ1-4. TRBV12-2 is termed a pseudogene. This CDR3 contains 18 residues. The CDR3 sequence is CASRIPGGQPIFNEKLFF. DNA of the CDR3: TGTGCAAGTCGGATCCCGGGGGGTCAACCGATTTTTAATGAAAAACTGTTTTTT.

The chain is built from TRBV5-1 and TRBJ2-3; tentative D call: TRBD2 (6 bases). CDR3 length equals 16 residues. Germline loops: CDR1 SGHRS, CDR2 YFSETQ. V dropped 0 bases and J dropped 1 base, with 12 bases sitting between them. CDR3 sequence reads: CASSLDGGWGTDTQYF. The CDR3, as DNA: TGCGCCAGCAGCTTGGATGGAGGGTGGGGCACAGATACGCAGTATTTT.

The V call is TRBV12-5, the J call TRBJ2-2, with D possibly TRBD1 on 5 matching bases. The V gene's germline CDR1 is LGHNT and CDR2 FRNRAP. CDR3 length equals 15 residues. V was trimmed by 0 bases and J by 4 bases, leaving 9 bases between them. The CDR3 nucleotides are TGTGCTAGTGGTTTGGTAAGGGGAAGCACCGGGGAGCTGTTTTTT. Translating it yields CASGLVRGSTGELFF.

J is TRBJ2-5 and V is TRBV7-2; TRBD2 aligns across 7 bases. The V gene's germline CDR1 is SGHTA and CDR2 FQGNSA. CDR3 length equals 16 residues. The V segment lost 5 bases and the J segment 2 bases; nucleotides outside the gene matches: 11. This chain's CDR3 is CASSLGGSSAQETQYF. CDR3 nucleotide sequence: TGTGCCAGCAGCCTGGGAGGGTCGAGCGCTCAAGAGACCCAGTACTTC.

The V gene is TRBV19, the J gene TRBJ2-1; TRBD2 matches 8 bases. With 4 bases clipped from V and 7 bases from J, the junction kept 6 bases outside the gene matches. This CDR3 region has 14 residues. Germline values: CDR1 LNHDA, CDR2 SQIVND (reference sequence). The CDR3 sequence is CASSSGRLKNEQFF. The CDR3, as DNA: TGTGCCAGTAGTAGCGGGAGGCTTAAAAATGAGCAGTTCTTC.

The V call is TRBV29-1, the J call TRBJ2-3; D uncertain. Germline lookup yields CDR1 SQVTM and CDR2 ANQGSEA. The CDR3 is 12 residues long. V shed 3 bases and J shed 0 bases, with 4 bases lying between them. CDR3: CSVDLSTDTQYF. In DNA form, the CDR3 reads TGCAGCGTTGATCTAAGCACAGATACGCAGTATTTT.

In this sample, this clone turned up a few times. The rearrangement joins TRBV11-2 to TRBJ1-1; 8 bases are a match to TRBD1. Trimming removed 0 bases from V and 11 bases from J; junction bases left unmatched: 2. The V gene's germline CDR1 is SGHAT and CDR2 FQNNGV. The CDR3 runs to 12 residues. The CDR3: CASSLDRGRAFF. The CDR3 nucleotides read TGTGCCAGCAGCTTAGACAGGGGGCGGGCTTTCTTT. Drawing the rest from reference TRBV11-2 and TRBJ1-1, the complete variable domain is EAGVAQSPRYKIIEKRQSVAFWCNPISGHATLYWYQQILGQGPKLLIQFQNNGVVDDSQLPKDRFSAERLKGVDSTLKIQPAKLEDSAVYLCASSLDRGRAFFGQGTRLTVV.

The V and J genes are TRBV30 and TRBJ2-3, with D perhaps matching TRBD1 (5 bases). Trimming cost V 6 bases and J 4 bases, with 17 bases left between them. From germline, CDR1 is GTSNPN and CDR2 SVGIG (reference sequence). The CDR3 extends over 14 amino acids. In DNA form, the CDR3 reads TGTGCCTGCTTTAGGGGCCTCGAAGCAGATACGCAGTATTTT. It codes for CACFRGLEADTQYF.

This chain joins TRBV5-5 and TRBJ1-5; 7 positions agree with TRBD1. CDR3 size: 14 residues. V lost 4 bases to trimming and J lost 7 bases; unmatched junction nucleotides: 8. Germline lookup yields CDR1 SGHKS and CDR2 YYEKEE (reference sequence). The CDR3 loop reads CASSPTGPRQPQHF. The CDR3 DNA reads TGTGCCAGCAGCCCGACAGGGCCCCGGCAGCCCCAGCATTTT.

The V call is TRBV19, the J call TRBJ2-2; TRBD2 agrees at 7 bases. Per germline, CDR1 LNHDA and CDR2 SQIVND (reference sequence). The CDR3 spans 14 residues. The V and J ends lost 5 bases and 0 bases, in that order; junction bases with no gene match: 0. The CDR3 nucleotides read TGTGCCAGTAGTCTAGCGGCGAACACCGGGGAGCTGTTTTTT. It encodes CASSLAANTGELFF.

The V call is TRBV18, the J call TRBJ1-1; D remains unclear. The V end lost 3 bases, the J end lost 8 bases, and 16 bases lay between the germline ends. CDR3 length: 14 residues. CDR1 and CDR2 from the germline V gene are KGHSH and LQKENI. The CDR3 reads CASSPLFGSDEAFF. The CDR3 coding sequence is TGTGCCAGCTCACCGCTATTTGGTTCGGACGAAGCTTTCTTT.

The V call is TRBV5-1, the J call TRBJ2-2; D is undetermined. The V end lost 2 bases, the J end lost 0 bases, and 8 bases lay between the germline ends. The CDR3 consists of 15 residues. The V gene's germline CDR1 is SGHRS and CDR2 YFSETQ. The CDR3 loop reads CASSFEASNTGELFF. CDR3 coding DNA: TGCGCCAGCAGCTTCGAGGCATCGAACACCGGGGAGCTGTTTTTT.

This rearrangement joins TRBV5-4 to TRBJ2-5; D tentatively fits TRBD1 or TRBD2 (6 bases each). Germline V gene sequence: CDR1 SGHNT, CDR2 YYREEE (reference sequence). Trimming took off 4 bases at V and 5 bases at J, with 15 bases between the two ends. This CDR3 is 14 amino acids long. CDR3 sequence reads: CASSAGEAPETQYF. The CDR3 nucleotides read TGTGCCAGCAGCGCAGGGGAGGCCCCGGAGACCCAGTACTTC.

This chain links TRBV28 with TRBJ1-3, with a possible D match to TRBD1 (5 bases). The CDR3 runs 13 residues. V dropped 10 bases and J dropped 4 bases, with 14 bases sitting between them. Germline V lookup: CDR1 MDHEN, CDR2 SYDVKM. Here the CDR3 reads CATFRGDGNTIYF. DNA for the CDR3: TGTGCCACCTTCCGGGGGGACGGAAACACCATATATTTT.

The V call is TRBV5-1, the J call TRBJ1-6; unclear D gene. Deletions cut 0 bases from V and 7 bases from J, with 17 bases between. From germline, CDR1 is SGHRS and CDR2 YFSETQ. The CDR3 has 17 amino acids. The chain's CDR3 is CASSLDAVGLGNSPLHF. DNA for the CDR3: TGCGCCAGCAGCTTGGACGCTGTGGGCCTTGGCAATTCACCCCTCCACTTT.

J is TRBJ1-2 and V is TRBV5-1; 7 bases line up with TRBD1. J was trimmed by 6 bases and V by 3 bases; bases with no gene match: 2. The CDR3 length is 12 residues. Germline V gene lookup returns CDR1 SGHRS and CDR2 YFSETQ. CDR3 protein: CASSWTGHGYTF. CDR3 DNA: TGCGCCAGCAGCTGGACAGGACATGGCTACACCTTC.

This clone appeared a single time. V gene TRBV11-3 combines with J gene TRBJ2-1; TRBD2 matches at 8 bases. CDR3 length equals 13 residues. CDR1 SGHNT and CDR2 YENEEA come from the germline V gene. With V trimmed by 3 bases and J by 8 bases, 3 bases remained unmatched. DNA for the CDR3: TGTGCCAGCAGCTTCCTCGGGGGGGATGAGCAGTTCTTC. Translating gives CASSFLGGDEQFF. The full variable domain, rest sourced from reference TRBV11-3 and TRBJ2-1, is EAGVVQSPRYKIIEKKQPVAFWCNPISGHNTLYWYLQNLGQGPELLIRYENEEAVDDSQLPKDRFSAERLKGVDSTLKIQPAELGDSAVYLCASSFLGGDEQFFGPGTRLTVL.

This chain connects TRBV6-6 to TRBJ2-5; D gene uncertain. The V end lost 7 bases, the J end lost 5 bases, and 17 bases lay between the germline ends. This CDR3 contains 14 residues. Looked up from germline, CDR1 is MNHNY and CDR2 is SVGAGI (reference sequence). This CDR3 is CASKKAQLRETQYF. The CDR3 DNA sequence: TGTGCCAGCAAGAAGGCTCAACTCCGGGAGACCCAGTACTTC.

The chain uses TRBV2 and TRBJ2-7; D is unclear. In germline, CDR1 is SNHLY, CDR2 FYNNEI. Trimming cost V 8 bases and J 5 bases, with 13 bases left between them. The CDR3 extends over 12 amino acids. CDR3 loop: CASRARIDEQYF. The CDR3 coding sequence is TGTGCCAGCCGGGCCCGTATCGACGAGCAGTACTTC.

The V call is TRBV7-3, the J call TRBJ1-4; D is undetermined. CDR3 size: 15 residues. Germline CDR1 SGHTA, CDR2 FQGTGA. V was cut by 5 bases and J by 8 bases, with 18 bases left in between. The CDR3 loop reads CASSPGRKLREKLFF. CDR3 in DNA: TGTGCCAGCAGCCCCGGGAGGAAACTAAGGGAAAAACTGTTTTTT.

The CDR3 spells CASSMTGGHEQYF. CDR3 sequence (DNA): TGTGCCAGCAGTATGACAGGGGGCCACGAGCAGTACTTC. The rearrangement uses TRBV5-6 and TRBJ2-7; 10 bases are a match to TRBD1. Germline V gives CDR1 SGHDT, CDR2 YYEEEE. The CDR3 runs to 13 residues. The V gene end was trimmed by 5 bases and the J gene end by 5 bases; junction bases not matched to a gene: 4.

CDR3 amino acids: CASSPLAGGPDNEQFF. Written as DNA, the CDR3 is TGTGCCAGCTCACCACTAGCGGGAGGGCCTGACAATGAGCAGTTCTTC. The chain combines TRBV18 with TRBJ2-1, with 11 bases matching TRBD2. V lost 1 base to trimming and J lost 5 bases; unmatched junction nucleotides: 4. The germline CDR1 and CDR2 sequences are KGHSH and LQKENI. The CDR3 consists of 16 residues.

The CDR3 coding sequence is TGTGCCAGCAGGGACGGGGACAGGGTGAACACTGAAGCTTTCTTT. Its protein is CASRDGDRVNTEAFF. The genes are TRBV7-9 and TRBJ1-1; 9 bases line up with TRBD1. The CDR3 is 15 residues long. The V segment lost 6 bases and the J segment 0 bases; nucleotides outside the gene matches: 5. CDR1 and CDR2 (germline): SEHNR, FQNEAQ (reference sequence). Full variable domain (outside the CDR3, taken from reference TRBV7-9 and TRBJ1-1): DTGVSQNPRHKITKRGQNVTFRCDPISEHNRLYWYRQTLGQGPEFLTYFQNEAQLEKSRLLSDRFSAERPKGSFSTLEIQRTEQGDSAMYLCASRDGDRVNTEAFFGQGTRLTVV.

The rearrangement joins TRBV6-5 to TRBJ2-7; no clear D gene. The V gene's germline CDR1 is MNHEY and CDR2 SVGAGI. The length of the CDR3 is 13 residues. Between the trimmed V and J ends, which lost 0 bases and 4 bases, there was a span of 7 bases. CDR3 loop: CASSYSSRYEQYF. CDR3 nucleotides: TGTGCCAGCAGTTACTCGAGCAGGTACGAGCAGTACTTC.